The 27 T cell receptor beta chains below were found in one sample sequenced in a study of neurological immune-mediated disorders (dated by TCRdb to between 2019 and 2020). Libraries came from 5' RACE. TCRdb names Illumina HiSeq 2500 as the instrument used. Using fastp at Q25 and MiXCR, TCRdb reprocessed the public reads and kept productive beta chains. When rows share a CDR3 protein, they turn into one entry using the most common DNA and genes. For this sample the table gives 25,000 to 30,000 distinct CDR3 sequences, of which less than 15% were detected only once. 7.8% of the sample is in the top ten clones. The sample consisted of PBMCs. Receptors originate from a man aged 55-75 years in good health.

This clonotype was seen many times. This chain uses TRBV7-2 with TRBJ1-5; D remains unclear. The CDR3 is 15 amino acids. The germline V gene encodes CDR1 SGHTA and CDR2 FQGNSA. V lost 2 bases to trimming and J lost 4 bases, with 12 bases between them. CDR3 DNA sequence: TGTGCCAGCAGCTTAAAACCTGGCAGTAATCAGCCCCAGCATTTT. Its protein product is CASSLKPGSNQPQHF.

This clonotype has ten or more counts. V is TRBV7-9 and J is TRBJ1-2, with 7 bases lining up with TRBD1. The J segment lost 3 bases and the V segment lost 0 bases, leaving 16 bases of the junction unmatched. The germline gives CDR1 SEHNR, CDR2 FQNEAQ (reference sequence). The length of the CDR3 is 19 residues. CDR3 in DNA: TGTGCCAGCAGCTTAGCCACTCTGCTGGGACAGAATAAGGACTATGGCTACACCTTC. Translated, it gives CASSLATLLGQNKDYGYTF.

In this sample, this clonotype turned up many times. This rearrangement joins TRBV6-5 to TRBJ1-3; D ambiguous. The germline V gene encodes CDR1 MNHEY and CDR2 SVGAGI. This CDR3 has 11 residues. Between the trimmed V and J ends, which lost 5 bases and 4 bases, there was a span of 3 bases. CDR3 DNA: TGTGCCAGCAGTGGCGGAAACACCATATATTTT. This sequence encodes CASSGGNTIYF.

This CDR3 reads CATAGGAPTDTQYF. The CDR3 DNA reads TGTGCCACAGCGGGGGGGGCTCCCACAGATACGCAGTATTTT. The chain carries TRBV7-9 and TRBJ2-3, with 10 positions matching TRBD2. CDR1 is SEHNR and CDR2 is FQNEAQ in the germline V gene (reference sequence). CDR3 size: 14 residues. J was trimmed by 2 bases and V by 10 bases; bases with no gene match: 6.

The table lists this clonotype with many counts. The chain recombines TRBV20-1 with TRBJ2-1; tentatively, D is TRBD1 (5 bases). Trimming left V 3 bases short and J 3 bases short, with 9 bases between. The CDR3 sequence is 13 residues long. From germline, CDR1 is DFQATT and CDR2 SNEGSKA (reference sequence). The CDR3 spells CSASQQGYNEQFF. The CDR3 DNA follows: TGCAGTGCTAGTCAGCAGGGCTACAATGAGCAGTTCTTC.

As regards this clonotype: An end of the junction differs from the germline gene, which may be a read error. The rearrangement uses TRBV29-1 and TRBJ1-2; D gene uncertain. Germline CDR1 is SQVTM and CDR2 is ANQGSEA. This CDR3 has 17 amino acids. This chain's CDR3 is CRVIHTNSYRAGYGYTF. CDR3 coding DNA: TGCAGAGTCATACATACAAACAGTTACAGAGCTGGGTATGGATACACCTTC. Combining the CDR3 with reference TRBV29-1 and TRBJ1-2 gives the whole variable domain SAVISQKPSRDICQRGTSLTIQCQVDSQVTMMFWYRQQPGQSLTLIATANQGSEATYESGFVIDKFPISRPNLTFSTLTVSNMSPEDSSIYLCRVIHTNSYRAGYGYTFGSGTRLTVV.

This chain connects TRBV25-1 to TRBJ2-3; no definite D call. This CDR3 has 12 residues. The V end was cut by 5 bases, the J end by 2 bases, with 5 bases between. CDR1 and CDR2 from the germline V gene are MGHDK and SYGVNS. The CDR3 loop is CASSSVTDTQYF. The CDR3 nucleotides are TGTGCCAGCAGTTCAGTCACAGATACGCAGTATTTT. Combining the CDR3 with reference TRBV25-1 and TRBJ2-3 gives the whole variable domain EADIYQTPRYLVIGTGKKITLECSQTMGHDKMYWYQQDPGMELHLIHYSYGVNSTEKGDLSSESTVSRIRTEHFPLTLESARPSHTSQYLCASSSVTDTQYFGPGTRLTVL.

This clonotype was seen repeatedly, ten times or more. The chain carries TRBV6-5 and TRBJ1-1; D is uncertain. The CDR3 has 16 residues. From germline, CDR1 is MNHEY and CDR2 SVGAGI. The V gene lost 0 bases and the J gene lost 0 bases, with 11 bases spanning the gap. The CDR3 loop is CASSYSTMTVNTEAFF. CDR3 in DNA: TGTGCCAGCAGTTACTCGACGATGACGGTGAACACTGAAGCTTTCTTT.

This clonotype has a count of ten or more. V and J are TRBV5-1 and TRBJ2-7; 7 bases fit TRBD1. The CDR3 loop spans 14 amino acids. Germline CDR1 SGHRS, CDR2 YFSETQ. J was trimmed by 13 bases and V by 5 bases; bases with no gene match: 18. The CDR3 coding sequence is TGCGCCAGCAGACCGGGGACAGATTTGGGCCTCCAATACTTC. Translating gives CASRPGTDLGLQYF.

This clonotype was found many times. V usage is TRBV6-6 and J usage is TRBJ1-6; D is perhaps TRBD1 (6 bases). V was pared by 3 bases and J by 9 bases, with 18 bases between. The germline V gene encodes CDR1 MNHNY and CDR2 SVGAGI (reference sequence). The CDR3 has 16 amino acids. CDR3 protein: CASSYATGRWGSPLHF. The DNA of the CDR3 is TGTGCCAGCAGTTATGCGACAGGCCGTTGGGGTTCACCCCTCCACTTT.

This clonotype was recorded at least ten times. The rearrangement joins TRBV5-1 to TRBJ2-3; D perhaps matches TRBD2 (6 bases). V was pared by 4 bases and J by 4 bases, with 16 bases between. There are 15 residues in the CDR3. Germline CDR1 SGHRS, CDR2 YFSETQ. The CDR3 coding sequence is TGCGCCAGCAGCCCTGCTAGCGTTCAACCAGATACGCAGTATTTT. Its translation is CASSPASVQPDTQYF.

This chain connects TRBV7-8 to TRBJ2-1, with 9 bases matching TRBD2. There are 18 residues in the CDR3. Germline CDR1 is SGHVS and CDR2 is FQNEAQ. V shed 1 base and J 4 bases; nucleotides not matched to a gene: 11. Written as DNA, the CDR3 is TGTGCCAGCAGCTTAGTTGCGGGCGGGAGGGCTTTTTACAATGAGCAGTTCTTC. This translates into CASSLVAGGRAFYNEQFF.

This clonotype was recorded many times. The chain couples TRBV3-1 to TRBJ2-3; 8 bases are a match to TRBD2. Germline-derived CDR1 and CDR2 are LGHDT and YNNKEL (reference sequence). The length of the CDR3 is 16 residues. V dropped 4 bases and J dropped 0; count of bases not matched to a gene: 6. The CDR3 region is CASSLGRGFSTDTQYF. In nucleotides, the CDR3 is TGTGCCAGCAGCCTCGGGAGGGGTTTTAGCACAGATACGCAGTATTTT.

This clonotype was seen just once. The chain uses TRBV9 and TRBJ1-3; D is ambiguous. V was trimmed by 0 bases and J by 4 bases, leaving 5 bases between them. The CDR3 has 13 amino acids. Germline loops: CDR1 SGDLS, CDR2 YYNGEE. The CDR3 DNA sequence: TGTGCCAGCAGCGTAGACACCGGAAACACCATATATTTT. This gives the protein CASSVDTGNTIYF.

The chain recombines TRBV5-4 with TRBJ2-7, with 9 bases aligning to TRBD1. The V and J ends lost 5 bases and 5 bases, in that order; junction bases with no gene match: 8. CDR1 and CDR2 from the germline V gene are SGHNT and YYREEE (reference sequence). The CDR3 has 14 amino acids. The CDR3 is CASRSGTGFDEQYF. The DNA for the CDR3 is TGTGCCAGCAGATCCGGGACAGGGTTTGACGAGCAGTACTTC.

This clonotype was found many times. This chain connects TRBV6-2 or TRBV6-3 to TRBJ2-1, with no clear D. V was shortened by 8 bases and J by 2 bases, with 13 bases between the two germline ends. The germline CDR1 and CDR2 sequences are MNHEY and SVGEGT. The CDR3 runs to 14 residues. In DNA form, the CDR3 reads TGTGCCAGCGGACGTTTCGGCACCTACAATGAGCAGTTCTTC. Its translation is CASGRFGTYNEQFF.

This clonotype was recorded at least ten times. The V gene is TRBV9, the J gene TRBJ2-1, with a weak D call TRBD2 (6 bases). CDR1 is SGDLS, CDR2 YYNGEE, per germline. There are 15 residues in the CDR3. Trimming left V 0 bases short and J 9 bases short, with 16 bases between. The CDR3 DNA sequence: TGTGCCAGCAGCGTAGTTGGGTTCGGGGGTAGTGAGCAGTTCTTC. This encodes CASSVVGFGGSEQFF.

The table lists this clonotype with many counts. The chain has TRBV7-2 and TRBJ1-1; D ambiguous. Germline CDR1 SGHTA, CDR2 FQGNSA. Deletions cut 1 base from V and 6 bases from J, with 9 bases between. This CDR3 has 13 residues. The CDR3 loop is CASSLGGLAEAFF. CDR3 nucleotide sequence: TGTGCCAGCAGCTTAGGAGGGTTAGCTGAAGCTTTCTTT. Full variable domain (missing parts from reference TRBV7-2 and TRBJ1-1): GAGVSQSPSNKVTEKGKDVELRCDPISGHTALYWYRQSLGQGLEFLIYFQGNSAPDKSGLPSDRFSAERTGGSVSTLTIQRTQQEDSAVYLCASSLGGLAEAFFGQGTRLTVV.

This clonotype was counted at least ten times. This chain joins TRBV5-1 and TRBJ1-1; TRBD1 might be the D (5 bases). The CDR3 is made up of 16 amino acids. Trimming took 10 bases from V and 0 from J, leaving 22 bases between them. CDR1 is SGHRS and CDR2 is YFSETQ in the germline V gene. Here the CDR3 DNA reads TGCGCCTCCGAGTCCGGGGCCTATTCAATGAACACTGAAGCTTTCTTT. This sequence encodes CASESGAYSMNTEAFF.

Comments on this clonotype: Since the CDR3 does not end with the conserved phenylalanine or tryptophan, this likely comes from a read error. The chain uses TRBV20-1 and TRBJ2-2; 9 positions agree with TRBD1. V was pared by 4 bases and J by 4 bases, with 7 bases of the junction left unmatched. The CDR3 sequence is 15 residues long. CDR1 and CDR2 (germline): DFQATT, SNEGSKA (reference sequence). The CDR3 sequence is CSAMPGTGFTGELFS. For the CDR3, the DNA is TGCAGTGCTATGCCCGGGACAGGGTTCACCGGGGAGCTGTTTTCT.

The table lists this clonotype with many counts. This chain connects TRBV7-6 to TRBJ1-4; no definite D call. The CDR3 totals 11 residues. Germline V lookup: CDR1 SGHVS, CDR2 FNYEAQ. Trimming stripped 8 bases from V and 13 bases from J, with 14 bases between. The CDR3 is CASGVGTRLFF. CDR3 sequence (DNA): TGTGCCAGCGGAGTGGGTACAAGACTGTTTTTT.

Many counts were recorded for this clonotype. The genes are TRBV20-1 and TRBJ1-5; 8 bases map to TRBD1. The length of the CDR3 is 12 residues. Germline lookup yields CDR1 DFQATT and CDR2 SNEGSKA (reference sequence). The J segment lost 7 bases and the V segment lost 4 bases, leaving 3 bases of the junction unmatched. For the CDR3, the DNA is TGCAGTGCTACGACAGGGGAGCAGCCCCAGCATTTT. Protein product: CSATTGEQPQHF.

This clonotype was recorded a few times. The V call is TRBV18, the J call TRBJ2-7, with D possibly TRBD1 on 5 matching bases. There are 13 residues in the CDR3. V dropped 3 bases and J dropped 1 base, with 7 bases sitting between them. Germline CDR1 KGHSH, CDR2 LQKENI. This CDR3 reads CASSPGASYEQYF. In DNA, the CDR3 is TGTGCCAGCTCACCTGGGGCTTCCTACGAGCAGTACTTC.

V usage is TRBV5-5 and J usage is TRBJ2-2; D not certain. The CDR3 length is 14 residues. The V end was cut by 6 bases, the J end by 1 base, with 10 bases between. The germline CDR1 and CDR2 sequences are SGHKS and YYEKEE (reference sequence). CDR3 loop: CASTRSGNTGELFF. The CDR3 DNA reads TGTGCCAGCACTAGATCAGGGAACACCGGGGAGCTGTTTTTT.

This clonotype was detected ten times or more. The chain has TRBV11-2 and TRBJ2-5; no firm D call. V lost 8 bases to trimming and J lost 3 bases, with 13 bases between them. The germline V gene has CDR1 SGHAT and CDR2 FQNNGV. This CDR3 has 13 amino acids. The CDR3 DNA reads TGTGCCAGCGCGGCGACGATGGAAGAGACCCAGTACTTC. Encoded protein: CASAATMEETQYF.

This clonotype was observed many times. The chain employs TRBV18 and TRBJ1-5; 11 bases agree with TRBD1. V lost 3 bases to trimming and J lost 6 bases; unmatched junction nucleotides: 4. The CDR3 runs to 15 residues. Per germline, CDR1 KGHSH and CDR2 LQKENI. In DNA form, the CDR3 reads TGTGCCAGCTCACCTGGACAGGGGGCGAGTCAGCCCCAGCATTTT. It translates to CASSPGQGASQPQHF. Drawing the rest from reference TRBV18 and TRBJ1-5, the complete variable domain is NAGVMQNPRHLVRRRGQEARLRCSPMKGHSHVYWYRQLPEEGLKFMVYLQKENIIDESGMPKERFSAEFPKEGPSILRIQQVVRGDSAAYFCASSPGQGASQPQHFGDGTRLSIL.

This clonotype is large by share. The chain has TRBV11-2 and TRBJ2-7, with 9 nucleotides matching TRBD1. With 2 bases clipped from V and 5 bases from J, the junction kept 10 bases outside the gene matches. CDR1 and CDR2 from the germline V gene are SGHAT and FQNNGV. The CDR3 is 16 amino acids. The CDR3 DNA sequence: TGTGCCAGCAGCTTAAGGGGCCGGGACAGGGTTGACGAGCAGTACTTC. It translates to CASSLRGRDRVDEQYF. Filled out from reference TRBV11-2 and TRBJ2-7, the complete variable domain reads EAGVAQSPRYKIIEKRQSVAFWCNPISGHATLYWYQQILGQGPKLLIQFQNNGVVDDSQLPKDRFSAERLKGVDSTLKIQPAKLEDSAVYLCASSLRGRDRVDEQYFGPGTRLTVT.